Each of the 27 T cell receptor beta chains below was sequenced from the same sample in a study of beta chain features in type 1 diabetes. Reverse transcribing all isolated RNA meant expressed TCRB transcripts were sequenced. Sequenced by immunoSEQ multiplex PCR; TCRdb stores in-frame clones only, minus some. The sample holds roughly 350,000 clones, about 10% seen once. Sequences were obtained from naive CD4+ T cells from blood. These receptors originate from a woman aged 25 to 39 in good health.

This clone came up a few times. V is TRBV25-1 and J is TRBJ1-5, with 9 bases that match TRBD1. The CDR3 extends over 13 amino acids. CDR1 is MGHDK and CDR2 is SYGVNS in the germline V gene. The V segment lost 6 bases and the J segment 6 bases; nucleotides outside the gene matches: 3. CDR3 DNA: TGTGCCAGCAGGGGGACAGGGTCTCAGCCCCAGCATTTT. Protein sequence: CASRGTGSQPQHF.

The chain uses TRBV18 and TRBJ2-7; 7 nucleotides match TRBD1. V was pared by 0 bases and J by 2 bases, with 4 bases of the junction left unmatched. The length of the CDR3 is 15 residues. Looked up from germline, CDR1 is KGHSH and CDR2 is LQKENI. CDR3: CASSPPTTGPYEQYF. The CDR3 DNA follows: TGTGCCAGCTCACCACCTACGACAGGGCCCTACGAGCAGTACTTC.

The rearrangement joins TRBV9 to TRBJ2-3, with D possibly being TRBD2 (6 bases). The CDR3 length is 14 residues. Germline V gene data show CDR1 as SGDLS and CDR2 as YYNGEE. Between the trimmed V and J ends, which lost 3 bases and 1 base, there was a span of 9 bases. CDR3 bases: TGTGCCAGCAGCGAGACGGGGGGCACAGATACGCAGTATTTT. Translation gives CASSETGGTDTQYF.

The chain recombines TRBV15 with TRBJ2-4, with D possibly TRBD1 on 6 matching bases. In germline, CDR1 is LNHNV, CDR2 YYDKDF (reference sequence). The CDR3 is made up of 18 amino acids. V was clipped by 0 bases and J by 0 bases, with 15 bases between them. The CDR3 DNA follows: TGTGCCACCAGCAGAGATGGGGACATCTCTATAGCCAAAAACATTCAGTACTTC. This encodes CATSRDGDISIAKNIQYF. Together with reference TRBV15 and TRBJ2-4, the CDR3 gives the full variable domain: DAMVIQNPRYQVTQFGKPVTLSCSQTLNHNVMYWYQQKSSQAPKLLFHYYDKDFNNEADTPDNFQSRRPNTSFCFLDIRSPGLGDTAMYLCATSRDGDISIAKNIQYFGAGTRLSVL.

In this sample, this clone turned up a few times. This chain links TRBV28 with TRBJ2-7; D is ambiguous. V shed 6 bases and J shed 3 bases, with 9 bases lying between them. The CDR3 extends over 12 amino acids. Germline CDR1 and CDR2: MDHEN and SYDVKM. The CDR3 region has the DNA TGTGCCAGCAGCTACCCCGACTACGAGCAGTACTTC. It translates to CASSYPDYEQYF.

This clone has a handful of counts. The chain couples TRBV4-3 to TRBJ1-2; unclear D gene. The germline gives CDR1 LGHNA, CDR2 YSLEER. CDR3 length equals 17 residues. The germline V and J ends were trimmed by 1 base and 1 base, with 16 bases remaining between them. CDR3 sequence: CASSQGRQIISNYGYTF. CDR3 nucleotides: TGCGCCAGCAGCCAAGGCCGACAAATCATAAGTAACTATGGCTACACCTTC.

This clone was seen only a few times. An end of the junction does not agree with germline; a read error may underlie this. The J gene is TRBJ2-7, the V gene TRBV7-2; TRBD1 matches at 8 bases. The CDR3 runs to 16 residues. Germline assignment: CDR1 SGHTA and CDR2 FQGNSA. The chain's CDR3 is CASSTDRAMLSYGQYF. The CDR3 DNA is TGTGCCAGCAGCACGGACAGGGCTATGTTATCTTACGGGCAGTACTTC. The full variable domain, completed using reference TRBV7-2 and TRBJ2-7, is GAGVSQSPSNKVTEKGKDVELRCDPISGHTALYWYRQSLGQGLEFLIYFQGNSAPDKSGLPSDRFSAERTGGSVSTLTIQRTQQEDSAVYLCASSTDRAMLSYGQYFGPGTRLTVT.

This clone appeared a few times. One junction end does not reproduce the germline sequence, and a read error may be involved. The chain has TRBV28 and TRBJ2-7; 9 nucleotides align to TRBD2. Germline-derived CDR1 and CDR2 are MDHEN and SYDVKM. The CDR3 has 13 residues. The CDR3 reads CASSPLAGGVLRF. CDR3 coding DNA: TGTGCCAGCAGCCCGCTGGCGGGAGGGGTTCTTCGCTTC.

V is TRBV2 and J is TRBJ1-4; weak D call: TRBD1 (6 bases). This CDR3 spans 17 amino acids. The V end lost 2 bases, the J end lost 8 bases, and 21 bases lay between the germline ends. The germline gives CDR1 SNHLY, CDR2 FYNNEI. The DNA of the CDR3 is TGTGCCAGCAGTGAAATAAACCCTGTCAGGGGAGGGGAAAAACTGTTTTTT. This codes for CASSEINPVRGGEKLFF.

This clone was seen only a few times. V and J are TRBV5-6 and TRBJ2-7; 8 nucleotides agree with TRBD2. CDR1 SGHDT and CDR2 YYEEEE come from the germline V gene. Unmatched junction bases numbered 4, after V lost 2 bases and J lost 6 bases. The CDR3 runs 13 residues. This chain's CDR3 is CASSFGLAGEQYF. The CDR3 DNA reads as TGTGCCAGCAGCTTCGGACTAGCAGGCGAGCAGTACTTC.

The J gene is TRBJ2-2, the V gene TRBV28, with TRBD2 matching 9 bases. CDR3 length: 17 amino acids. V dropped 7 bases and J dropped 3; count of bases not matched to a gene: 12. Germline-derived CDR1 and CDR2 are MDHEN and SYDVKM. CDR3 in amino acids: CASTPSGMGPDTGELFF. The CDR3 DNA follows: TGTGCCAGCACTCCTAGCGGGATGGGCCCTGACACCGGGGAGCTGTTTTTT.

The J gene is TRBJ2-5, the V gene TRBV9; D possibly corresponds to TRBD1 (5 bases). From germline, CDR1 is SGDLS and CDR2 YYNGEE. The CDR3 consists of 18 residues. V lost 0 bases and J 4 bases, leaving 22 bases between the germline ends. The CDR3 is CASSVEGAASLGGETQYF. Written as DNA, the CDR3 is TGTGCCAGCAGCGTAGAAGGGGCGGCTTCCCTCGGCGGAGAGACCCAGTACTTC.

The DNA for the CDR3 is TGTGCCAGCAGCTTTAGCGGGAGGGGGACCGGGGAGCTGTTTTTT. The encoded protein is CASSFSGRGTGELFF. V and J are TRBV5-4 and TRBJ2-2, with TRBD2 matching over 11 bases. V was pared by 2 bases and J by 5 bases, with 2 bases of the junction left unmatched. The germline CDR1 and CDR2 sequences are SGHNT and YYREEE (reference sequence). The CDR3 runs 15 residues. Supplemented by reference TRBV5-4 and TRBJ2-2, the full variable domain reads ETGVTQSPTHLIKTRGQQVTLRCSSQSGHNTVSWYQQALGQGPQFIFQYYREEENGRGNFPPRFSGLQFPNYSSELNVNALELDDSALYLCASSFSGRGTGELFFGEGSRLTVL.

The rearrangement joins TRBV28 to TRBJ1-1; no clear D. With 5 bases removed from V and 0 bases from J, the gap between germline ends came to 13 bases. CDR3 size: 15 residues. CDR1 is MDHEN, CDR2 SYDVKM, per germline. The CDR3 coding sequence is TGTGCCAGCAGTCCACAGACACTCATGAACACTGAAGCTTTCTTT. Translation: CASSPQTLMNTEAFF.

The gene calls are TRBV5-1 and TRBJ2-5, with D tentatively TRBD2 (6 bases). Germline V gene sequence: CDR1 SGHRS, CDR2 YFSETQ. The CDR3 runs to 15 residues. V was cut by 4 bases and J by 5 bases, with 18 bases left in between. Here the CDR3 DNA reads TGCGCCAGCAGCCCAGCCGGAGGGCAATCCGAGACCCAGTACTTC. It specifies CASSPAGGQSETQYF.

The genes are TRBV28 and TRBJ2-1, with 8 positions matching TRBD2. J was trimmed by 6 bases and V by 11 bases; bases with no gene match: 6. This CDR3 comprises 12 residues. Germline V gene sequence: CDR1 MDHEN, CDR2 SYDVKM. CDR3: CASGTRGNEQFF. The CDR3 DNA sequence: TGTGCCTCCGGGACTAGAGGCAATGAGCAGTTCTTC.

This chain joins TRBV7-2 and TRBJ2-3, with a tentative D call TRBD2 (5 bases). The CDR3 extends over 14 amino acids. V was cut by 2 bases and J by 4 bases, with 10 bases left in between. Germline assignment: CDR1 SGHTA and CDR2 FQGNSA. The CDR3 here is CASSLRRSSDTQYF. CDR3 DNA: TGTGCCAGCAGCTTAAGGAGGAGTTCAGATACGCAGTATTTT.

This clone was detected only a few times. This chain joins TRBV27 and TRBJ2-7, with TRBD1 identical over 7 bases. Germline trimming cut 4 bases from V and 3 bases from J; bases unmatched to any gene: 9. Germline lookup yields CDR1 MNHEY and CDR2 SMNVEV (reference sequence). The CDR3 extends over 15 amino acids. CDR3 loop: CASSWRQGAYYEQYF. In DNA, the CDR3 is TGTGCCAGCAGTTGGAGACAGGGAGCGTACTACGAGCAGTACTTC.

This clone was seen only a few times. This chain uses TRBV7-2 with TRBJ2-7; 10 bases line up with TRBD2. V lost 2 bases, J lost 6 bases, and 7 bases stayed unmatched. This CDR3 has 15 residues. Germline V gives CDR1 SGHTA, CDR2 FQGNSA. This CDR3 reads CASSLLLAGDSEQYF. The CDR3 DNA reads as TGTGCCAGCAGCTTATTGCTAGCGGGAGATTCCGAGCAGTACTTC.

The rearrangement joins TRBV5-1 to TRBJ2-5; D is uncertain. Trimming removed 0 bases at V and 0 bases at J, with 6 bases between. Per the germline V gene, CDR1 is SGHRS and CDR2 is YFSETQ. This CDR3 contains 14 residues. This CDR3 is CASSLASYQETQYF. CDR3 DNA sequence: TGCGCCAGCAGCTTGGCTAGTTACCAAGAGACCCAGTACTTC.

This clone was counted a few times. The V gene is TRBV28, the J gene TRBJ2-1; TRBD2 aligns across 8 bases. There are 14 residues in the CDR3. The trim removed 3 bases at V and 7 bases at J, leaving 5 bases unmatched. Germline CDR1 reads MDHEN; CDR2 reads SYDVKM. The CDR3 loop is CASSFASGLNEQFF. In DNA, the CDR3 is TGTGCCAGCAGTTTCGCTAGCGGGTTGAATGAGCAGTTCTTC.

This clone was recorded a few times. V gene TRBV9 combines with J gene TRBJ2-7; possible D gene TRBD1, 5 bases. V gave up 2 bases and J gave up 1 base, with 13 bases separating them. Per the germline V gene, CDR1 is SGDLS and CDR2 is YYNGEE. The CDR3 sequence is 15 residues long. The CDR3 nucleotides read TGTGCCAGCAGCGTTTCCCTTCAGGGTTCCTACGAGCAGTACTTC. The encoded protein is CASSVSLQGSYEQYF. Based on the CDR3 plus reference TRBV9 and TRBJ2-7, the full variable domain is DSGVTQTPKHLITATGQRVTLRCSPRSGDLSVYWYQQSLDQGLQFLIQYYNGEERAKGNILERFSAQQFPDLHSELNLSSLELGDSALYFCASSVSLQGSYEQYFGPGTRLTVT.

CDR3 nucleotides: TGCGCCAGCAGCCACACCGGGACTAGCGTTTACAATGAGCAGTTCTTC. Protein sequence: CASSHTGTSVYNEQFF. This rearrangement joins TRBV4-3 to TRBJ2-1, with TRBD2 matching over 10 bases. The CDR3 is made up of 16 amino acids. The trim removed 3 bases at V and 4 bases at J, leaving 6 bases unmatched. From germline, CDR1 is LGHNA and CDR2 YSLEER.

V usage is TRBV5-4 and J usage is TRBJ1-2; TRBD1 agrees at 11 bases. The CDR3 totals 15 residues. Germline V gives CDR1 SGHNT, CDR2 YYREEE (reference sequence). The V and J ends lost 2 bases and 5 bases, in that order; junction bases with no gene match: 5. The CDR3 protein is CASSLPGTGGYGYTF. CDR3 sequence (DNA): TGTGCCAGCAGCTTACCCGGGACAGGGGGTTATGGCTACACCTTC.

This clone appeared a few times. The chain joins TRBV9 to TRBJ1-1; D call uncertain. The germline V gene encodes CDR1 SGDLS and CDR2 YYNGEE. The V and J ends lost 0 bases and 1 base respectively, with 4 bases between them. The CDR3 sequence is 13 residues long. The CDR3 bases are TGTGCCAGCAGCGTAGCCCAGAACACTGAAGCTTTCTTT. It is translated as CASSVAQNTEAFF.

The chain carries TRBV29-1 and TRBJ1-1; a weak D match, TRBD1 (6 bases). This CDR3 has 17 amino acids. V shed 1 base and J shed 1 base, with 19 bases lying between them. Germline CDR1 reads SQVTM; CDR2 reads ANQGSEA. This CDR3 is CSVEGGRGGTWNTEAFF. The CDR3 DNA follows: TGCAGCGTTGAAGGGGGACGAGGGGGAACCTGGAACACTGAAGCTTTCTTT.

This clone was seen only a few times. The V and J genes are TRBV9 and TRBJ2-7; 11 bases map to TRBD1. The CDR3 totals 15 residues. Trimming cost V 3 bases and J 5 bases; bases outside gene matches: 7. Germline lookup yields CDR1 SGDLS and CDR2 YYNGEE. The CDR3 region is CASSGTGQGADEQYF. CDR3 sequence (DNA): TGTGCCAGCAGCGGGACTGGACAGGGGGCGGACGAGCAGTACTTC.